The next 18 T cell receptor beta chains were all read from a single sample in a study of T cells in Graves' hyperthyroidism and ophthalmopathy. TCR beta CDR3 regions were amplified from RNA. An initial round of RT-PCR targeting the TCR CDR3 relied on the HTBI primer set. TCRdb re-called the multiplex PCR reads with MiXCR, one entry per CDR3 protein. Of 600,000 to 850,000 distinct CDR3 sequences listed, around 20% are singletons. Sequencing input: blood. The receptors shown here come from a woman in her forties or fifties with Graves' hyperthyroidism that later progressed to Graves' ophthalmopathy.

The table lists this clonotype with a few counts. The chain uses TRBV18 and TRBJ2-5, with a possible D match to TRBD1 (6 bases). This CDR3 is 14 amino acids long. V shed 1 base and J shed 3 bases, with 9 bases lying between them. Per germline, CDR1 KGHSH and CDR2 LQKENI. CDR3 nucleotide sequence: TGTGCCAGCTCACCACGGGCAGGGGAAGAGACCCAGTACTTC. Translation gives CASSPRAGEETQYF.

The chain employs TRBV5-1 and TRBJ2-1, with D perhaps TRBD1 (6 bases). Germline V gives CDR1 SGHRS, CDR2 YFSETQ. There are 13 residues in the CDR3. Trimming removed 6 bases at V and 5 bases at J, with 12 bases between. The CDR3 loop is CASTSGTNNEQFF. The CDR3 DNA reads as TGCGCCAGCACTTCCGGGACAAACAATGAGCAGTTCTTC. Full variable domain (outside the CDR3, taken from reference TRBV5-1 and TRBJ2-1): KAGVTQTPRYLIKTRGQQVTLSCSPISGHRSVSWYQQTPGQGLQFLFEYFSETQRNKGNFPGRFSGRQFSNSRSEMNVSTLELGDSALYLCASTSGTNNEQFFGPGTRLTVL.

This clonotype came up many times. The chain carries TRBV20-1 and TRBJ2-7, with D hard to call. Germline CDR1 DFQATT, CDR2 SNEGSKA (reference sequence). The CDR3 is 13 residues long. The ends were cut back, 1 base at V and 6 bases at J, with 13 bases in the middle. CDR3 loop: CSARGWVSPEQYF. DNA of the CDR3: TGCAGTGCTAGAGGATGGGTCAGTCCCGAGCAGTACTTC.

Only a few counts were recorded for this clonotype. The CDR3 DNA sequence: TGTGCCACCAGGCCTAGCGGGGGGGCGGGGTACAATGAGCAGTTCTTC. Translated: CATRPSGGAGYNEQFF. The chain is built from TRBV15 and TRBJ2-1; 12 nucleotides match TRBD2. CDR1 is LNHNV and CDR2 is YYDKDF in the germline V gene (reference sequence). V was pared by 6 bases and J by 4 bases, with 7 bases of the junction left unmatched. The CDR3 has 16 amino acids.

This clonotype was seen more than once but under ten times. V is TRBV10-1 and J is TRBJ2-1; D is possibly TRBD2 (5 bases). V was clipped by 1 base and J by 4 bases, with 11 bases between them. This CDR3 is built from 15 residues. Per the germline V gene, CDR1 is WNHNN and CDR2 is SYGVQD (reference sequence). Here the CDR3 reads CASSEFGRSYNEQFF. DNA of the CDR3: TGCGCCAGCAGTGAGTTTGGGAGATCGTACAATGAGCAGTTCTTC.

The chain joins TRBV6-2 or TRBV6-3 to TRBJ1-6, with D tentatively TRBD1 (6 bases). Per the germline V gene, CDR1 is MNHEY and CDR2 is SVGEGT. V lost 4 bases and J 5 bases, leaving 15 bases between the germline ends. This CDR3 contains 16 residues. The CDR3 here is CASSSPGQPNNSPLHF. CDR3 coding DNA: TGTGCCAGCAGTTCCCCCGGACAGCCAAATAATTCACCCCTCCACTTT.

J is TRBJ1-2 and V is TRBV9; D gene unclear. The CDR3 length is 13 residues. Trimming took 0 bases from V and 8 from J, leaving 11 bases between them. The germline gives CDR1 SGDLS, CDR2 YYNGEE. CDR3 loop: CASSVVDSRGYTF. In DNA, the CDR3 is TGTGCCAGCAGCGTAGTCGACTCTCGAGGCTACACCTTC.

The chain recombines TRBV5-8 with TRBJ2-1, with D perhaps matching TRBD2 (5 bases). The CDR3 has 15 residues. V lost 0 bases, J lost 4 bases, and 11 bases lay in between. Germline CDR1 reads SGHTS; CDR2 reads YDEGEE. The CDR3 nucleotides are TGTGCCAGCAGCTTGGGGGCCCGAGGGTACAATGAGCAGTTCTTC. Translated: CASSLGARGYNEQFF.

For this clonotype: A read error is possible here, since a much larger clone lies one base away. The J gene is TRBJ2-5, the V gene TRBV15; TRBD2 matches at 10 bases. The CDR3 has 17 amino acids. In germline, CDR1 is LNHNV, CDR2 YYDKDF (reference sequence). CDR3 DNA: TGTGCCACCAGCAGAAAGACGAGCGGGGGGGGTAGGGAGACCCGGTACTTC. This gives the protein CATSRKTSGGGRETRYF.

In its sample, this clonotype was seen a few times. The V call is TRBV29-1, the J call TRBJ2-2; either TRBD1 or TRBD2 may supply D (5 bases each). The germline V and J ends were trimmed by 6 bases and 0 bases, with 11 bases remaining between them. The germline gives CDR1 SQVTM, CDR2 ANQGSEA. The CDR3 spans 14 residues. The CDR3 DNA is TGCAGCGTCACCGGGGCTTCGAACACCGGGGAGCTGTTTTTT. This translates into CSVTGASNTGELFF.

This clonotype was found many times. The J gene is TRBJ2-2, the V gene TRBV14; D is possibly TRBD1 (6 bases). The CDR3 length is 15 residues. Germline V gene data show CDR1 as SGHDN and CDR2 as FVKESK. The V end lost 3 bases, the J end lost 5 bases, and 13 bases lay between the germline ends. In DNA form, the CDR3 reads TGTGCCAGCAGCCACACAGGGCTTAGGACCGGGGAGCTGTTTTTT. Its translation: CASSHTGLRTGELFF.

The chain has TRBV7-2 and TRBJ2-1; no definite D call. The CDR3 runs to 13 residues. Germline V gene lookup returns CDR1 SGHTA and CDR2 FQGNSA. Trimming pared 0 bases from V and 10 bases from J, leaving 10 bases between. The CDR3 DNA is TGTGCCAGCAGCTTAGCGTTAGAAGGGGAGCAGTTCTTC. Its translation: CASSLALEGEQFF.

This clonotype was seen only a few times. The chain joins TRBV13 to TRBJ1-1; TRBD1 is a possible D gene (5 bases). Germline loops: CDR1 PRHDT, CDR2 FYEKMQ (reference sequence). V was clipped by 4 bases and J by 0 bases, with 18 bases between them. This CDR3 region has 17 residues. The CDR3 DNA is TGTGCCAGCAGCTCCCTAGACAGACTTGAGATGAACACTGAAGCTTTCTTT. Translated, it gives CASSSLDRLEMNTEAFF.

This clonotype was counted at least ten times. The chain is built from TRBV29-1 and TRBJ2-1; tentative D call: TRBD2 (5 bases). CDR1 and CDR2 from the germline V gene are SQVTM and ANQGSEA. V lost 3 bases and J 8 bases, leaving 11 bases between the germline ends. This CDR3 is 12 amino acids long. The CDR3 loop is CSVDLGSDEQFF. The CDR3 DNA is TGCAGCGTTGACCTTGGGAGTGATGAGCAGTTCTTC.

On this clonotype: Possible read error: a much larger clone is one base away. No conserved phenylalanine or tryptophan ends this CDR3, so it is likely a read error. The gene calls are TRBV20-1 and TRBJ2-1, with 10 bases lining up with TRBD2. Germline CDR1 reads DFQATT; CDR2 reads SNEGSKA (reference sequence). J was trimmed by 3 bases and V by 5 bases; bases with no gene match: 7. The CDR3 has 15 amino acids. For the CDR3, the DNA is TGCAGTGCTGGGGGTAGCGGGGGGCACTACAATGAGCAGTTCCTC. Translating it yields CSAGGSGGHYNEQFL.

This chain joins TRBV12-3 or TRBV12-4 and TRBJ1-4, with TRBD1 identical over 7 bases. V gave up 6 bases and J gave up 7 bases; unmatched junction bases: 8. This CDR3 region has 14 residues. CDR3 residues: CASSRTGLIEKLFF. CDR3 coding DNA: TGTGCCAGCAGCAGGACAGGCTTAATTGAAAAACTGTTTTTT.

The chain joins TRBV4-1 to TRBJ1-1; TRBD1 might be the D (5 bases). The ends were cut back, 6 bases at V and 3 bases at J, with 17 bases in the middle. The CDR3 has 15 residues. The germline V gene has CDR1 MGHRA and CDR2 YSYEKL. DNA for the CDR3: TGCGCCAGCAGTACCGGGGCGGGTGGAGACACTGAAGCTTTCTTT. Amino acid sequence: CASSTGAGGDTEAFF.

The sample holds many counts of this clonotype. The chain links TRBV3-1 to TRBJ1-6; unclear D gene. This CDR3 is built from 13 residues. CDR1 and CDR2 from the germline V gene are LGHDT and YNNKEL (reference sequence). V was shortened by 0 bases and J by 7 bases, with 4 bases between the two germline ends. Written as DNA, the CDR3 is TGTGCCAGCAGCCAAGACGGGAATTCACCCCTCCACTTT. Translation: CASSQDGNSPLHF.